This T cell receptor beta chain was sequenced in a study of regulatory T cells in long-lasting Graves disease. The TCR beta library used iRepertoire HTBI primers with Arm-PCR amplification of CDR3. TCRdb re-called the multiplex PCR reads through MiXCR, storing one row per CDR3 protein. The sample has about 540,000 distinct CDR3 sequences; approximately 15% are singletons. Trimming left V 5 bases short and J 3 bases short, with 8 bases between. The CDR3 spans 12 residues. Germline V gives CDR1 SEHNR, CDR2 FQNEAQ (reference sequence). Ten or more counts support this clonotype. Time point reported: newly diagnosed GD, antithyroid drugs for less than 3 months. From RNA extracted from PBMCs, the TCR library was made. Another study also made use of these data, one on T cells in Graves' hyperthyroidism and ophthalmopathy. That report adds: In the first-round RT-PCR of the TCR CDR3, the HTBI primer set was used.

Sequenced here: peripheral blood mononuclear cells (PBMCs), sampled at new diagnosis, from a patient treated with antithyroid drugs. The chain is built from TRBV7-9 and TRBJ2-7; unclear D gene. This sequence was found in a man under 40 with Graves disease. CDR3 DNA: TGTGCCAGCAGCCTCCCGGACTACGAGCAGTACTTC. As protein: CASSLPDYEQYF.